These T cell receptor beta chains were read from a single sample in a study of T cells after yellow fever vaccination. TCRdb itself ran the 5' RACE reads through MiXCR, one entry per CDR3 protein. The sample holds 360,000 or so distinct CDR3 sequences; more than 9% are singletons and the top ten take less than 20%. The sample here was PBMCs, taken on the day of the first yellow fever vaccination. These receptors were collected from a man aged 18 to 29 who received the YFV17D yellow fever vaccine. The CDR3 runs from the conserved cysteine through the conserved F or W. Each record gives: V gene, J gene, D gene, clone size, CDR3 DNA, CDR3 protein. The D gene is left open where the match is weak. Not all rows give a size; the values are once, few, many and, for expanded clones, a class.

V gene: TRBV2
J gene: TRBJ2-1
D gene: TRBD2
clone size: few
CDR3 DNA: TGTGCCAGCACCCTCACCCCCACTAGCGGGGGGGCCAGCGAGCAGTTCTTC
CDR3 protein: CASTLTPTSGGASEQFF

V gene: TRBV5-1
J gene: TRBJ1-1
D gene: .
clone size: few
CDR3 DNA: TGCGCCAGCAGCTTGGGGGAAGGTGAAGCTTTCTTT
CDR3 protein: CASSLGEGEAFF

V gene: TRBV29-1
J gene: TRBJ2-5
D gene: .
clone size: few
CDR3 DNA: TGCAGCGTCGATGTAGCTTCGCAGACCCAGTACTTC
CDR3 protein: CSVDVASQTQYF

V gene: TRBV6-2/TRBV6-3
J gene: TRBJ2-3
D gene: .
clone size: .
CDR3 DNA: TGTGCCAGCAGTTCCATCCGGGGCCGGTTCGGAGATACGCAGTATTTT
CDR3 protein: CASSSIRGRFGDTQYF

V gene: TRBV29-1
J gene: TRBJ2-7
D gene: TRBD1
clone size: many
CDR3 DNA: TGCAGCGTTGAAGACCGGGACAGTTCCTACGAGCAGTACTTC
CDR3 protein: CSVEDRDSSYEQYF

V gene: TRBV7-2
J gene: TRBJ1-5
D gene: .
clone size: .
CDR3 DNA: TGTGCCAGCAGCTTAGACCTAAGTCAGCCCCAGCATTTT
CDR3 protein: CASSLDLSQPQHF

V gene: TRBV9
J gene: TRBJ1-5
D gene: .
clone size: .
CDR3 DNA: TGTGCCAGCAGCGTAGGCGACGGACTTGGGCCCCAGCATTTT
CDR3 protein: CASSVGDGLGPQHF

V gene: TRBV20-1
J gene: TRBJ1-1
D gene: .
clone size: .
CDR3 DNA: TGCAGTGCCCCAGTTGGAGGCTTGAACACTGAAGCTTTCTTT
CDR3 protein: CSAPVGGLNTEAFF

V gene: TRBV3-1
J gene: TRBJ2-5
D gene: .
clone size: few
CDR3 DNA: TGTGCCAGCAGCCAACGGGGCGGTGAGACCCAGTACTTC
CDR3 protein: CASSQRGGETQYF

V gene: TRBV11-2
J gene: TRBJ1-6
D gene: .
clone size: .
CDR3 DNA: TGTGCCAGCAGCTTACCAGGCTCCTATAATTCACCCCTCCACTTT
CDR3 protein: CASSLPGSYNSPLHF

V gene: TRBV19
J gene: TRBJ2-1
D gene: .
clone size: few
CDR3 DNA: TGTGCCAGTAGTAGTACAGGGAGCTCCTACAATGAGCAGTTCTTC
CDR3 protein: CASSSTGSSYNEQFF

V gene: TRBV7-9
J gene: TRBJ2-3
D gene: TRBD1
clone size: many
CDR3 DNA: TGTGCCAGCAGCCTTGGGACAGCCACAGATACGCAGTATTTT
CDR3 protein: CASSLGTATDTQYF

V gene: TRBV4-1
J gene: TRBJ2-5
D gene: .
clone size: .
CDR3 DNA: TGCGCCAGCAGCCCCGTGATGCAGGGGCATGGGGAGACCCAGTACTTC
CDR3 protein: CASSPVMQGHGETQYF

V gene: TRBV5-4
J gene: TRBJ2-5
D gene: TRBD1
clone size: once
CDR3 DNA: TGTGCCAGCAGCACGGACAGGGTAGTTGCAGAGACCCAGTACTTC
CDR3 protein: CASSTDRVVAETQYF

V gene: TRBV11-2
J gene: TRBJ2-2
D gene: TRBD2
clone size: many
CDR3 DNA: TGTGCCAGCAGTCGAGGGCTAGCGGGCACCGGGGAGCTGTTTTTT
CDR3 protein: CASSRGLAGTGELFF

V gene: TRBV20-1
J gene: TRBJ1-5
D gene: .
clone size: few
CDR3 DNA: TGCAGTGCTAGATCAGACGGGGGTTCCAATCAGCCCCAGCATTTT
CDR3 protein: CSARSDGGSNQPQHF

V gene: TRBV5-1
J gene: TRBJ2-2
D gene: .
clone size: many
CDR3 DNA: TGCGCCAGCAGCTTGGGGGGGACGAACACCGGGGAGCTGTTTTTT
CDR3 protein: CASSLGGTNTGELFF